The rows below give T cell receptor beta chains drawn from one sample of a study of T cells in Graves' hyperthyroidism and ophthalmopathy. MiXCR, run by TCRdb on the multiplex PCR reads, gives a single entry per CDR3 protein. The table lists roughly 700,000 distinct CDR3 sequences, 15% to 20% of them singletons. The sequencing input was blood. The receptors come from a middle-aged man with Graves' hyperthyroidism. CDR3s include the opening cysteine and the closing phenylalanine or tryptophan.

TRBJ2-2	TRBV11-2	CASSSLARGALGGELFF
TRBJ2-1	TRBV28	CASWRSGYNEQFF
TRBJ2-1	TRBV28	CASSISSLYNEQFF
TRBJ1-4	TRBV28	CASSLVTWTWEKLFF
TRBJ2-1	TRBV28	CASSFGGAGFNEQFF
TRBJ1-2	TRBV6-1	CATSGTSRYGYTF
TRBJ1-5	TRBV6-1	CASIRSYSNQPQHF
TRBJ1-5	TRBV6-1	CASSTHGGLQHF
TRBJ2-2	TRBV5-1	CASSLGQGGAGELFF
TRBJ1-1	TRBV25-1	CASSDWGYAEAFF
TRBJ2-3	TRBV6-1	CASSVVATSTDTQYF
TRBJ2-5	TRBV2	CASGREGETQYF
TRBJ2-5	TRBV18	CASSPPSASGETQYF
TRBJ2-1	TRBV12-3/TRBV12-4	CASNKRGNEQFF
TRBJ2-5	TRBV19	CASSAWGRGNQETQYF
TRBJ2-1	TRBV24-1	CATSDLSQGYNEQFF
TRBJ2-1	TRBV12-3/TRBV12-4	CASREGQGAYNEQFF
TRBJ1-5	TRBV2	CASSEAGGGGNQPQHF
TRBJ2-6	TRBV19	CASSMPGLSSGANVLTF
TRBJ1-4	TRBV7-6	CASSLGQGAGEKLFF
TRBJ2-1	TRBV24-1	CATSDSPINNEQFF
TRBJ2-3	TRBV24-1	CATSDLNSFSTDTQYF
TRBJ1-3	TRBV5-5	CASSSSTGVGNTIYF
TRBJ1-2	TRBV5-5	CASSLDRAGYTF
TRBJ1-5	TRBV12-3/TRBV12-4	CASTTGSGNQPQHF
TRBJ2-3	TRBV27	CASSLGLGATDTQYF
TRBJ2-6	TRBV7-9	CASSLQGESANVLTF
TRBJ2-7	TRBV28	CASSFTPGRKNYEQYF
TRBJ2-3	TRBV12-5	CASGLGTSGITDTQYF
TRBJ1-4	TRBV27	CASSGQGANEKLFF
TRBJ2-7	TRBV7-8	CASSLGGAFEQYF
TRBJ1-5	TRBV29-1	CSVSLTAQNQPQHF